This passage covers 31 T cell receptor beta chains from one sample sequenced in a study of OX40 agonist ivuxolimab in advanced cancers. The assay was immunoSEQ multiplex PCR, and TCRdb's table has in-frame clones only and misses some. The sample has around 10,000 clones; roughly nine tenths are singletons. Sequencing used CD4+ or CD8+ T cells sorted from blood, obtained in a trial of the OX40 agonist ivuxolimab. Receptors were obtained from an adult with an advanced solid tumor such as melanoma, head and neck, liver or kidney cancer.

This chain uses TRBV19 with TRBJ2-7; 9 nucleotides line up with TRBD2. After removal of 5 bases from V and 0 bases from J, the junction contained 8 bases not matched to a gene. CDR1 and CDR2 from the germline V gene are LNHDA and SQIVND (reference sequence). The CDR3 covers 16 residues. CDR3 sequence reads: CASSVSTSGPSYEQYF. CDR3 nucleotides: TGTGCCAGTAGTGTATCGACTAGCGGCCCCTCCTACGAGCAGTACTTC.

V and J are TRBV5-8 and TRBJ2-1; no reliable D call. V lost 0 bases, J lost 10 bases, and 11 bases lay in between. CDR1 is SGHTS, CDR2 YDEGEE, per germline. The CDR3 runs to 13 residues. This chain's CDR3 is CASSLEGGWEQFF. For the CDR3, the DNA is TGTGCCAGCAGCTTGGAAGGCGGATGGGAGCAGTTCTTC.

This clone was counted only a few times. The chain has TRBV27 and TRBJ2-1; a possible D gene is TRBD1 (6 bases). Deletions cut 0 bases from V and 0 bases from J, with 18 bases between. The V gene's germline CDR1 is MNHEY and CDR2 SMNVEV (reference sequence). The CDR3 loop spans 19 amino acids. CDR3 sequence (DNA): TGTGCCAGCAGTTTATCAAGTGAGGGGGTCCTATACTCCTACAATGAGCAGTTCTTC. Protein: CASSLSSEGVLYSYNEQFF.

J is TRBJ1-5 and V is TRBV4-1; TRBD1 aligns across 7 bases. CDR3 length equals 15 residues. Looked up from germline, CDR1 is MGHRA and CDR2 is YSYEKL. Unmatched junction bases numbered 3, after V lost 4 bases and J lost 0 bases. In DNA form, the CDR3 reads TGCGCCAGCAGCCTTACAGGGGATAGCAATCAGCCCCAGCATTTT. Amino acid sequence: CASSLTGDSNQPQHF.

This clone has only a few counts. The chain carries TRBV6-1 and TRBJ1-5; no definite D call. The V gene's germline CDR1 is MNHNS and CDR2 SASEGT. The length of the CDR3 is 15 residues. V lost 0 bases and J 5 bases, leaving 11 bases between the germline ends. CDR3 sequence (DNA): TGTGCCAGCAGTGAAGCGCCGAGCAGCCATCAGCCCCAGCATTTT. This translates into CASSEAPSSHQPQHF.

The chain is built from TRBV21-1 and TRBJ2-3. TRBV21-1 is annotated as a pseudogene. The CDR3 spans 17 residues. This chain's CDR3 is CASSKGRWAQMGNTQYF. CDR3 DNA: TGTGCCAGCAGCAAAGGGCGGTGGGCGCAAATGGGGAATACGCAGTATTTT.

The CDR3 bases are TGCGCCAGCAGCCCCGTTTCGATGAACACTGAAGCTTTCTTT. It codes for CASSPVSMNTEAFF. This chain connects TRBV4-1 to TRBJ1-1, with D uncertain. The germline V and J ends were trimmed by 4 bases and 0 bases, with 9 bases remaining between them. Germline V CDR1 and CDR2: MGHRA, YSYEKL. The CDR3 is 14 amino acids.

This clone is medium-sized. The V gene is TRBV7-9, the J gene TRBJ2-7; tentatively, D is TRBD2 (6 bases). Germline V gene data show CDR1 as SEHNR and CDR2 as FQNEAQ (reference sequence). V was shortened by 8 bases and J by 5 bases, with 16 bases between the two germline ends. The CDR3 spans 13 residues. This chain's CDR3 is CASSPRRADEQYF. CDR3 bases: TGTGCCAGCTCACCCCGGAGGGCCGACGAGCAGTACTTC.

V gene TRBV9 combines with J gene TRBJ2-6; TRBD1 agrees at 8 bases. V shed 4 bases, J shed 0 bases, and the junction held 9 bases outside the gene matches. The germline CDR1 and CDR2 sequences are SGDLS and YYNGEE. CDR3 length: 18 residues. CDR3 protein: CASSTRDRSYSGANVLTF. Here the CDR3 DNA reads TGTGCCAGCAGCACCCGGGACAGGAGTTACTCTGGGGCCAACGTCCTGACTTTC. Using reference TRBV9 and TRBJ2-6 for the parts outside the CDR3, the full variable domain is DSGVTQTPKHLITATGQRVTLRCSPRSGDLSVYWYQQSLDQGLQFLIQYYNGEERAKGNILERFSAQQFPDLHSELNLSSLELGDSALYFCASSTRDRSYSGANVLTFGAGSRLTVL.

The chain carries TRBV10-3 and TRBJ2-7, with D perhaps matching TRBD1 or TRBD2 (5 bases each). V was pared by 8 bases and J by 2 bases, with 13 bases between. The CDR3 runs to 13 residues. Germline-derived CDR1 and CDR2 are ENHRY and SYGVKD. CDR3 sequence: CAIWGEGTYEQYF. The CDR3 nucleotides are TGTGCCATCTGGGGCGAGGGGACCTACGAGCAGTACTTC.

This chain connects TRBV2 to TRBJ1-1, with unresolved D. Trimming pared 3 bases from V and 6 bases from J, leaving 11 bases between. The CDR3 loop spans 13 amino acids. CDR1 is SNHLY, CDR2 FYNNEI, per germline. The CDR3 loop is CASSEGRAAEAFF. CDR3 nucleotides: TGTGCCAGCAGTGAGGGGAGGGCGGCTGAAGCTTTCTTT.

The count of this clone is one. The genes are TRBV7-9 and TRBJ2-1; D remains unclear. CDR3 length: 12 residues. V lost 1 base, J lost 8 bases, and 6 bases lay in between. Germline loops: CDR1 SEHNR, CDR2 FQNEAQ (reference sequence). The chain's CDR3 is CASSLVKDEQFF. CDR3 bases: TGTGCCAGCAGCTTAGTCAAGGATGAGCAGTTCTTC. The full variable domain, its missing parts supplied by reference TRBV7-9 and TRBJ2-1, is DTGVSQNPRHKITKRGQNVTFRCDPISEHNRLYWYRQTLGQGPEFLTYFQNEAQLEKSRLLSDRFSAERPKGSFSTLEIQRTEQGDSAMYLCASSLVKDEQFFGPGTRLTVL.

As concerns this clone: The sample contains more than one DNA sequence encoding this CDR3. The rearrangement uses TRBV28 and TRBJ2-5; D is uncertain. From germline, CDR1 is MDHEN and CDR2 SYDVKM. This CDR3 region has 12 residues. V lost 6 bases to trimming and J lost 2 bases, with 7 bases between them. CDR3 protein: CASSPGQETQYF. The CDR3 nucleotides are TGTGCCAGCAGCCCCGGTCAAGAGACCCAGTACTTC.

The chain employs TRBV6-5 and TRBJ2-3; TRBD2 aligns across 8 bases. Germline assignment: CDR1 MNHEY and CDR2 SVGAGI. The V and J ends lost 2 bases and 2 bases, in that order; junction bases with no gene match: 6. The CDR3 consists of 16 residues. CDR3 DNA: TGTGCCAGCAGTTACGGCGCGGGGGGCCCCACAGATACGCAGTATTTT. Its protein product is CASSYGAGGPTDTQYF.

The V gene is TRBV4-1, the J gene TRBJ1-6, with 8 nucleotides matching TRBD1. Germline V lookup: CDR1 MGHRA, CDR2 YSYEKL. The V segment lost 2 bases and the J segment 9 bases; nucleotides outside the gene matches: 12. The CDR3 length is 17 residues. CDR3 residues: CASSQQFPGQGGSPLHF. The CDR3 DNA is TGCGCCAGCAGCCAACAATTCCCAGGACAGGGAGGTTCACCCCTCCACTTT.

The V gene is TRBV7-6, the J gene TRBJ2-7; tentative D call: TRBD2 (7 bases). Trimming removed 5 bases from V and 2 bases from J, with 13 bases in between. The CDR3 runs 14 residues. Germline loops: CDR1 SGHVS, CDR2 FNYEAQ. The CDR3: CASSRGGRTYEQYF. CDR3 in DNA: TGTGCCAGCAGCCGCGGGGGCCGCACCTACGAGCAGTACTTC.

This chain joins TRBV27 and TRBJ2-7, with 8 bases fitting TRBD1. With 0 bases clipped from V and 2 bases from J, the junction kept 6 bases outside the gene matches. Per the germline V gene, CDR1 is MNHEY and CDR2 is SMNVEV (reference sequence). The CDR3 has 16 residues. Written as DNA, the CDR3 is TGTGCCAGCAGTTTATCACACCGGACAGGGACCTACGAGCAGTACTTC. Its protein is CASSLSHRTGTYEQYF.

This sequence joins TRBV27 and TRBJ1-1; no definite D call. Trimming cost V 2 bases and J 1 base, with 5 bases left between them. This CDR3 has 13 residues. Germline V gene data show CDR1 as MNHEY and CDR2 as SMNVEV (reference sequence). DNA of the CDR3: TGTGCCAGCAGTTTAGTAGGGAACACTGAAGCTTTCTTT. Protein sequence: CASSLVGNTEAFF.

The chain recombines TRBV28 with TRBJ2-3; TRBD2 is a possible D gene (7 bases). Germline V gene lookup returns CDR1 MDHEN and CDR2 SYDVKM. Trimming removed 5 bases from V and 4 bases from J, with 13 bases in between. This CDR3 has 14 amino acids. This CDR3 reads CASSPPGGPDTQYF. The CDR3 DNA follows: TGTGCCAGCAGTCCCCCGGGGGGCCCAGATACGCAGTATTTT.

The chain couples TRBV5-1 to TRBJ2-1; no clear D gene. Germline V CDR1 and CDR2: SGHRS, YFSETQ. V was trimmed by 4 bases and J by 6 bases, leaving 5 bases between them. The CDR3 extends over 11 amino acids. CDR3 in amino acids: CASSDFNEQFF. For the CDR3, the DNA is TGCGCCAGCAGCGACTTCAATGAGCAGTTCTTC.

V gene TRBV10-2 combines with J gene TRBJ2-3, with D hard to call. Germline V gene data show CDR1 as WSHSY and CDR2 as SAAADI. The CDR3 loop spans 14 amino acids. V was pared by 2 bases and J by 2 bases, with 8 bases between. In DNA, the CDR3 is TGCGCCAGCAGTGAGCGATCGGACACAGATACGCAGTATTTT. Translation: CASSERSDTDTQYF.

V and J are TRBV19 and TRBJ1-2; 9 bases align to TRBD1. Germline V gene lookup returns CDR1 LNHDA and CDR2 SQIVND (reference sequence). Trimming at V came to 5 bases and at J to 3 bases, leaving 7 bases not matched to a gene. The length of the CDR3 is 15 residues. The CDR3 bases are TGTGCCAGTAGTCCGGGACAGGGAGAGGACTATGGCTACACCTTC. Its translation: CASSPGQGEDYGYTF.

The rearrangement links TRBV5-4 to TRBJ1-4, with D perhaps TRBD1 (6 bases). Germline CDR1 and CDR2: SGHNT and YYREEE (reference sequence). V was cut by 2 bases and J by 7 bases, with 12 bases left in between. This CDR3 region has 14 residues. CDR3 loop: CASSLQQGSEKLFF. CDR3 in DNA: TGTGCCAGCAGCTTACAACAGGGCAGTGAAAAACTGTTTTTT.

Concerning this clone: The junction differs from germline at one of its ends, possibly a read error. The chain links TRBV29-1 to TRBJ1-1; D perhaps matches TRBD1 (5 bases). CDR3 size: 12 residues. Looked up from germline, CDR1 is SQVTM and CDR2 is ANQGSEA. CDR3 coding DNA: TGCAGCGTGGAAGGGGTATCGGCTGAAGCTTTCTTT. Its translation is CSVEGVSAEAFF.

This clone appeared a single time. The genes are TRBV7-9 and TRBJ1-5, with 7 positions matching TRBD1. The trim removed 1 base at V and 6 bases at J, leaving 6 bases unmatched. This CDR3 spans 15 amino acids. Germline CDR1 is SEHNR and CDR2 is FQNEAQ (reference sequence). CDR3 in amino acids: CASSLGGQPPQPQHF. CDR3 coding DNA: TGTGCCAGCAGCTTAGGGGGACAGCCACCTCAGCCCCAGCATTTT.

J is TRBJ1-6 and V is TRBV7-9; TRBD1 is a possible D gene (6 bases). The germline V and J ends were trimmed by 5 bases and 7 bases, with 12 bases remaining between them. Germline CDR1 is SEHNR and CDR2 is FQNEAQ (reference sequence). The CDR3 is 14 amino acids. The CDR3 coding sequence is TGTGCCAGCAGCGGAACAGGGTCCAATTCACCCCTCCACTTT. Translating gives CASSGTGSNSPLHF.

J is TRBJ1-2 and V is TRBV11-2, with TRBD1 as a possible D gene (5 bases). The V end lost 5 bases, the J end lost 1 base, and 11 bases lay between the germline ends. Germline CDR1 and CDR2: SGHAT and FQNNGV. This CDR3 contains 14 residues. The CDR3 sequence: CASSQGDDNYGYTF. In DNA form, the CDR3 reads TGTGCCAGCAGCCAAGGGGATGATAACTATGGCTACACCTTC.

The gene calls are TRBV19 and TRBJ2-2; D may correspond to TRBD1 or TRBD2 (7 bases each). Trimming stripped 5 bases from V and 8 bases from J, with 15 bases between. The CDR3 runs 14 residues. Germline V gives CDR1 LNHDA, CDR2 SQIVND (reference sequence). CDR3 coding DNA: TGTGCCAGTAGTGGGGAGGGGGCGGCTGGGGAGCTGTTTTTT. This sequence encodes CASSGEGAAGELFF.

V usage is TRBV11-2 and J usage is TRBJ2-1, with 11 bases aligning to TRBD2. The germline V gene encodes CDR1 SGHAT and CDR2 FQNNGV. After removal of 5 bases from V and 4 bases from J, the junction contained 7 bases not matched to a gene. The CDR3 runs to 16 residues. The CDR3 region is CASSLTGTSGYNEQFF. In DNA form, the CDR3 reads TGTGCCAGCAGCCTAACCGGGACTAGCGGTTACAATGAGCAGTTCTTC.

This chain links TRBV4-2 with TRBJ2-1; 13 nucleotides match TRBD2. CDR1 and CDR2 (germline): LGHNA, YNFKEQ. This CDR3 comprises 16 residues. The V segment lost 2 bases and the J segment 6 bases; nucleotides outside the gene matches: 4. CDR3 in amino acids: CASSQPTSGGPNEQFF. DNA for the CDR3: TGTGCCAGCAGCCAACCGACTAGCGGGGGGCCCAATGAGCAGTTCTTC.

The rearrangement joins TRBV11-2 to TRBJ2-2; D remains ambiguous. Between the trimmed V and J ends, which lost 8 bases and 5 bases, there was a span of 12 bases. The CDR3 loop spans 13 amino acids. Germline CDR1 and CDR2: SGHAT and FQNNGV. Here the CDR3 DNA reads TGTGCCAGCCGGCGAGAAAGGACCGGGGAGCTGTTTTTT. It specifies CASRRERTGELFF.